This TCR beta chain was obtained from a study of control samples from healthy donors and cancer patients. Trimming at V came to 5 bases and at J to 3 bases, leaving 8 bases not matched to a gene. This CDR3 comprises 15 residues. Germline V lookup: CDR1 MNHEY, CDR2 SMNVEV (reference sequence). Sequenced by immunoSEQ multiplex PCR; TCRdb stores in-frame clones only, minus some. The table records 350,000 to 450,000 clones, 90% of them present only once. The sample holds a few counts of this clone. The sequencing input was PBMCs. The chain has TRBV27 and TRBJ1-1; TRBD1 agrees at 8 bases. The TCR was taken from a man aged 35 to 55 with head and neck cancer. CDR3 coding DNA: TGTGCCAGCAGTAAATACAGGGGGGGAGACACTGAAGCTTTCTTT. Translation: CASSKYRGGDTEAFF.